What follows are 4 T cell receptor beta chains derived from one specimen sequenced in a study of blood T cell repertoires in COVID-19. The assay was immunoSEQ multiplex PCR, and TCRdb's table has in-frame clones only and misses some. The table records 250,000 to 350,000 clones, around 90% of them present only once. Sequencing used peripheral blood. The receptors were sampled from a woman between 45 and 60 years old who had recovered from COVID-19.

V gene TRBV7-9 combines with J gene TRBJ2-7; a weak D match, TRBD2 (6 bases). The germline V gene encodes CDR1 SEHNR and CDR2 FQNEAQ (reference sequence). V lost 4 bases and J 4 bases, leaving 17 bases between the germline ends. The CDR3 contains 15 residues. CDR3 protein: CASSSGDSTGYEQYF. The CDR3 nucleotides are TGTGCCAGCAGCTCGGGGGACTCGACGGGATACGAGCAGTACTTC.

This clone has a single count. J is TRBJ2-7 and V is TRBV4-3; D uncertain. Germline loops: CDR1 LGHNA, CDR2 YSLEER. The CDR3 runs 16 residues. Trimming stripped 1 base from V and 2 bases from J, with 15 bases between. In nucleotides, the CDR3 is TGCGCCAGCAGCCAAGGGCCGCACGATACCGCCTACGAGCAGTACTTC. Translating it yields CASSQGPHDTAYEQYF.

The chain couples TRBV2 to TRBJ1-2; TRBD1 matches 7 bases. J lost 7 bases, V lost 4 bases, and 9 bases had no gene match. CDR1 is SNHLY and CDR2 is FYNNEI in the germline V gene. The CDR3 has 14 amino acids. CDR3 DNA sequence: TGTGCCAGCAGTGCGACGACAGGGTTTCGTGGCTACACCTTC. Translated: CASSATTGFRGYTF.

This chain links TRBV9 with TRBJ1-4, with 9 bases lining up with TRBD1. Trimming removed 0 bases from V and 10 bases from J; junction bases left unmatched: 10. The CDR3 is 16 amino acids. Germline values: CDR1 SGDLS, CDR2 YYNGEE. The CDR3 region is CASSVATGGMGGKLFF. The CDR3, as DNA: TGTGCCAGCAGCGTAGCTACAGGGGGCATGGGAGGAAAACTGTTTTTT.